The next 22 T cell receptor beta chains were all read from a single sample in a study of shared clonotypes between healthy human individuals. CD45RO-negative, CCR7-positively selected cells formed the naive CD8 fraction, excluding terminally differentiated effector memory CD45RA+ cells. The repertoire was sequenced with immunoSEQ multiplex PCR; TCRdb's copy has only in-frame clones and lacks some. The table includes about 2 million clones, about 95% detected once. Sequencing used naive CD8+ T cells sorted from blood. The source is a man aged 18-30 years in good health.

Details on this clone: Additional DNA sequences in this sample encode the identical CDR3. This chain uses TRBV30 with TRBJ2-7; D might be TRBD1 or TRBD2, each matching 5 bases. CDR1 is GTSNPN and CDR2 is SVGIG in the germline V gene (reference sequence). The CDR3 contains 14 residues. V lost 0 bases and J 2 bases, leaving 11 bases between the germline ends. The CDR3 nucleotides read TGTGCCTGGAGTGTTGGGGGTGGCCCCTACGAGCAGTACTTC. Translated: CAWSVGGGPYEQYF.

This chain uses TRBV7-9 with TRBJ2-3, with TRBD2 identical over 14 bases. CDR1 is SEHNR and CDR2 is FQNEAQ in the germline V gene (reference sequence). Germline trimming cut 5 bases from V and 10 bases from J; bases unmatched to any gene: 14. The CDR3 consists of 17 residues. CDR3 nucleotide sequence: TGTGCCAGCAGCCCTCGGGAGGGGGGACTAGCGGGAGCATCGCAGTATTTT. Its protein product is CASSPREGGLAGASQYF.

The sample holds one count of this clone. The rearrangement links TRBV29-1 to TRBJ2-3; TRBD2 aligns across 7 bases. The germline CDR1 and CDR2 sequences are SQVTM and ANQGSEA. The CDR3 is 16 amino acids. The trim removed 5 bases at V and 2 bases at J, leaving 13 bases unmatched. For the CDR3, the DNA is TGCAGCGTTATAGTGACCAGCGGGGTTGCCACAGATACGCAGTATTTT. Protein product: CSVIVTSGVATDTQYF.

Comments on this clone: Distinct nucleotide sequences in the sample also encode this CDR3. V and J are TRBV5-1 and TRBJ1-2; D not resolved. V lost 2 bases, J lost 6 bases, and 5 bases lay in between. Germline V gene sequence: CDR1 SGHRS, CDR2 YFSETQ. The CDR3 totals 11 residues. The CDR3 loop reads CASSFRDGYTF. DNA for the CDR3: TGCGCCAGCAGCTTTAGGGATGGCTACACCTTC. The whole variable domain, remainder taken from reference TRBV5-1 and TRBJ1-2, is KAGVTQTPRYLIKTRGQQVTLSCSPISGHRSVSWYQQTPGQGLQFLFEYFSETQRNKGNFPGRFSGRQFSNSRSEMNVSTLELGDSALYLCASSFRDGYTFGSGTRLTVV.

This clone was counted a few times. Other DNA sequences in this sample translate to the same CDR3. J is TRBJ2-1 and V is TRBV7-9; 8 bases fit TRBD1. Germline CDR1 reads SEHNR; CDR2 reads FQNEAQ (reference sequence). With V trimmed by 5 bases and J by 4 bases, 7 bases remained unmatched. The CDR3 covers 15 residues. CDR3 sequence reads: CASSPPGQVYNEQFF. As DNA, the CDR3 is TGTGCCAGCAGCCCCCCGGGACAGGTTTACAATGAGCAGTTCTTC.

The chain employs TRBV9 and TRBJ1-4; D uncertain. Trimming cost V 4 bases and J 6 bases, with 10 bases left between them. Germline V gene sequence: CDR1 SGDLS, CDR2 YYNGEE. This CDR3 has 13 residues. The CDR3 region has the DNA TGTGCCAGCAGCACCGGAAGTGATGAAAAACTGTTTTTT. Its translation: CASSTGSDEKLFF.

As regards this clone: This same CDR3 is encoded by further DNA sequences in the sample. The J gene is TRBJ2-3, the V gene TRBV2; D may be TRBD1 (5 bases). The V end lost 4 bases, the J end lost 1 base, and 9 bases lay between the germline ends. The CDR3 is 14 residues long. Germline-derived CDR1 and CDR2 are SNHLY and FYNNEI. In nucleotides, the CDR3 is TGTGCCAGCAGTGGGGGCATCGGCACAGATACGCAGTATTTT. Encoded protein: CASSGGIGTDTQYF. Looking up the rest from reference TRBV2 and TRBJ2-3 gives the full variable domain: EPEVTQTPSHQVTQMGQEVILRCVPISNHLYFYWYRQILGQKVEFLVSFYNNEISEKSEIFDDQFSVERPDGSNFTLKIRSTKLEDSAMYFCASSGGIGTDTQYFGPGTRLTVL.

The chain carries TRBV4-3 and TRBJ2-7; the D call may be TRBD1 or TRBD2 (5 bases each). Trimming removed 1 base at V and 4 bases at J, with 11 bases between. This CDR3 region has 14 residues. CDR1 and CDR2 from the germline V gene are LGHNA and YSLEER. The CDR3 coding sequence is TGCGCCAGCAGCCAAGCGGGGTCAGGGTACGAGCAGTACTTC. It yields the protein CASSQAGSGYEQYF.

A single count supports this clone. The chain uses TRBV15 and TRBJ1-5; perhaps TRBD1 as D (5 bases). The germline gives CDR1 LNHNV, CDR2 YYDKDF (reference sequence). V lost 5 bases, J lost 2 bases, and 13 bases lay in between. The CDR3 extends over 15 amino acids. The CDR3 bases are TGTGCCACCAGCGCGGGGGATTTGGGCAATCAGCCCCAGCATTTT. Its protein is CATSAGDLGNQPQHF.

This clone was seen a single time. The chain combines TRBV13 with TRBJ2-3; D is undetermined. The germline V gene has CDR1 PRHDT and CDR2 FYEKMQ (reference sequence). Trimming cost V 4 bases and J 2 bases, with 19 bases left between them. This CDR3 region has 17 residues. The CDR3 nucleotides are TGTGCCAGCAGCTCCAGCTCTTTTCAGGCTTACACAGATACGCAGTATTTT. This encodes CASSSSSFQAYTDTQYF.

This clone has only one observation. The V gene is TRBV28, the J gene TRBJ1-2; D is unresolved. The CDR3 is made up of 14 amino acids. From germline, CDR1 is MDHEN and CDR2 SYDVKM. V was trimmed by 6 bases and J by 2 bases, leaving 13 bases between them. The chain's CDR3 is CASSLERRNYGYTF. Here the CDR3 DNA reads TGTGCCAGCAGCCTTGAAAGGCGAAACTATGGCTACACCTTC.

The genes are TRBV11-1 and TRBJ2-3; TRBD1 matches 8 bases. CDR3 length equals 16 residues. Germline-derived CDR1 and CDR2 are SGHAT and FQDESV (reference sequence). V shed 1 base, J shed 0 bases, and the junction held 3 bases outside the gene matches. DNA of the CDR3: TGTGCCAGCAGCTTAGGGACAGGGCCTAGCACAGATACGCAGTATTTT. As protein: CASSLGTGPSTDTQYF.

The chain has TRBV6-1 and TRBJ2-7; 10 nucleotides agree with TRBD2. The length of the CDR3 is 15 residues. Germline V lookup: CDR1 MNHNS, CDR2 SASEGT. The junction had 6 bases not matched to a gene; V was cut back by 2 bases and J by 5 bases. The CDR3 reads CASSEPTSGNDEQYF. The CDR3 bases are TGTGCCAGCAGTGAACCTACTAGCGGGAACGACGAGCAGTACTTC.

The gene calls are TRBV9 and TRBJ1-4; D not resolved. Trimming removed 5 bases from V and 8 bases from J, with 13 bases in between. Per germline, CDR1 SGDLS and CDR2 YYNGEE. The CDR3 runs to 13 residues. The CDR3 nucleotides read TGTGCCAGCAGGGCGCCGGGTGAGGAAAAACTGTTTTTT. Translating it yields CASRAPGEEKLFF.

The V call is TRBV7-9, the J call TRBJ1-1, with a tentative D call TRBD1 (5 bases). Trimming shortened V by 5 bases and J by 0 bases, and 10 bases separated the two germline ends. The V gene's germline CDR1 is SEHNR and CDR2 FQNEAQ (reference sequence). The CDR3 sequence is 14 residues long. The CDR3 here is CASSPPGMNTEAFF. The CDR3 DNA is TGTGCCAGCAGCCCCCCAGGGATGAACACTGAAGCTTTCTTT.

The chain has TRBV6-1 and TRBJ2-2; D uncertain. Per the germline V gene, CDR1 is MNHNS and CDR2 is SASEGT. The CDR3 loop spans 13 amino acids. V was shortened by 8 bases and J by 1 base, with 8 bases between the two germline ends. The CDR3 nucleotides read TGTGCCAGCCTCCCTCTGAACACCGGGGAGCTGTTTTTT. It encodes CASLPLNTGELFF.

For this clone: Different DNA sequences within this sample yield the same CDR3. The chain has TRBV7-9 and TRBJ2-7; 8 bases align to TRBD1. Germline V gene lookup returns CDR1 SEHNR and CDR2 FQNEAQ (reference sequence). CDR3 length equals 14 residues. V gave up 5 bases and J gave up 1 base; unmatched junction bases: 4. CDR3 bases: TGTGCCAGCAGCCCCCGGGACAGGTCCTACGAGCAGTACTTC. Translation: CASSPRDRSYEQYF. Full variable domain (missing parts from reference TRBV7-9 and TRBJ2-7): DTGVSQNPRHKITKRGQNVTFRCDPISEHNRLYWYRQTLGQGPEFLTYFQNEAQLEKSRLLSDRFSAERPKGSFSTLEIQRTEQGDSAMYLCASSPRDRSYEQYFGPGTRLTVT.

This chain joins TRBV11-2 and TRBJ2-1, with 12 positions matching TRBD2. The CDR3 contains 16 residues. V shed 4 bases and J 6 bases; nucleotides not matched to a gene: 7. Germline-derived CDR1 and CDR2 are SGHAT and FQNNGV. The DNA of the CDR3 is TGTGCCAGCAGCTCCCTCCCTAGCGGGGGGGTCAATGAGCAGTTCTTC. Translating gives CASSSLPSGGVNEQFF.

The chain recombines TRBV10-3 with TRBJ1-1; D is unresolved. This CDR3 contains 11 residues. V lost 6 bases and J lost 5, with 7 bases in between. The germline V gene has CDR1 ENHRY and CDR2 SYGVKD. CDR3 DNA: TGTGCCATCAGAGAGACGACTGAAGCTTTCTTT. It codes for CAIRETTEAFF.

The rearrangement links TRBV6-5 to TRBJ1-2; weak D call: TRBD1 (6 bases). V was shortened by 0 bases and J by 3 bases, with 14 bases between the two germline ends. The CDR3 runs to 16 residues. Germline CDR1 MNHEY, CDR2 SVGAGI. CDR3 bases: TGTGCCAGCAGTTACTCGATTGGACAGCGCCACTATGGCTACACCTTC. It encodes CASSYSIGQRHYGYTF.

A few counts support this clone. This sequence joins TRBV7-6 and TRBJ2-2, with D maybe TRBD1 (6 bases). The V gene lost 5 bases and the J gene lost 5 bases, with 18 bases spanning the gap. CDR1 is SGHVS and CDR2 is FNYEAQ in the germline V gene. The CDR3 extends over 16 amino acids. CDR3 sequence reads: CASSHRVGGDTGELFF. The CDR3 DNA reads as TGTGCCAGCAGCCACCGGGTAGGGGGAGATACCGGGGAGCTGTTTTTT. Looking up the rest from reference TRBV7-6 and TRBJ2-2 gives the full variable domain: GAGVSQSPRYKVTKRGQDVALRCDPISGHVSLYWYRQALGQGPEFLTYFNYEAQQDKSGLPNDRFSAERPEGSISTLTIQRTEQRDSAMYRCASSHRVGGDTGELFFGEGSRLTVL.

This sequence joins TRBV4-1 and TRBJ2-7; 8 bases are a match to TRBD1. CDR1 and CDR2 from the germline V gene are MGHRA and YSYEKL. The CDR3 is made up of 16 amino acids. V lost 1 base, J lost 0 bases, and 5 bases stayed unmatched. Here the CDR3 reads CASSQATGGYSYEQYF. CDR3 nucleotide sequence: TGCGCCAGCAGCCAAGCCACAGGGGGATACTCCTACGAGCAGTACTTC.